These T cell receptor beta chains were read from a single sample in a study of T-cell reconstitution after alpha-beta-depleted transplantation in children. TCRdb fed the PCR reads into MiXCR, producing one record per CDR3 protein. The table shows about 980,000 distinct CDR3 sequences, with roughly 29% occurring only once. Specimen: PBMCs, mostly from graft donor cells, collected 360 days after TCRalphabeta/CD19-depleted stem cell transplant. The receptors were sampled from a boy younger than two who had a stem cell transplant for SCID, so the T cells may come from the graft donor. The CDR3 runs from the conserved cysteine through the conserved F or W. The D gene is left open where the match is weak. Clone size, where shown, is once, few, many, or a class for clones that have expanded.

>16|TRBJ1-5|NA|TRBD1|TRBV27
CASSLKQGLSNQPQHF
TGTGCCAGCAGTTTGAAACAGGGGCTTAGCAATCAGCCCCAGCATTTT
>13|TRBJ2-3|NA|NA|TRBV20-1
CSAEELGRDTQYF
TGCAGTGCGGAGGAGCTGGGTAGGGATACGCAGTATTTT
>13|TRBJ1-5|NA|NA|TRBV28
CASGPLVDQPQHF
TGTGCCAGCGGCCCCTTGGTTGATCAGCCCCAGCATTTT
>13|TRBJ2-1|NA|TRBD1|TRBV7-2
CASSETGVNEQFF
TGTGCCAGCAGCGAGACAGGGGTCAATGAGCAGTTCTTC
>14|TRBJ1-1|NA|NA|TRBV6-5
CASSYYKESFEAFF
TGTGCCAGCAGTTATTACAAGGAGTCCTTTGAAGCTTTCTTT
>12|TRBJ1-5|NA|NA|TRBV27
CASRLPGQPQHF
TGTGCCAGCAGACTCCCGGGTCAGCCCCAGCATTTT
>17|TRBJ2-7|many|TRBD1|TRBV7-8
CASSLRDRALSYIEQYF
TGTGCCAGCAGCTTAAGGGACAGGGCCTTATCCTATATCGAGCAGTACTTC
>16|TRBJ2-7|NA|NA|TRBV6-1
CASSRITPGPRYEQYF
TGTGCCAGCAGTCGGATTACTCCGGGCCCCCGATACGAGCAGTACTTC
>16|TRBJ2-6|few|TRBD1|TRBV10-3
CAISPGGATGANVLTF
TGTGCCATCAGTCCAGGGGGCGCGACTGGGGCCAACGTCCTGACTTTC
>14|TRBJ2-1|NA|NA|TRBV7-2
CASSLNLVLNEQFF
TGTGCCAGCAGCTTAAATCTGGTACTCAATGAGCAGTTCTTC
>16|TRBJ2-7|NA|NA|TRBV11-2
CASSPFPLLPPHEQYF
TGTGCCAGCAGTCCCTTCCCATTGCTCCCTCCCCACGAGCAGTACTTC
>14|TRBJ2-7|NA|TRBD2|TRBV20-1
CSAILAGAYYEEYF
TGCAGTGCTATACTAGCGGGGGCTTACTACGAGGAGTACTTC
>17|TRBJ1-3|NA|TRBD1|TRBV12-3/TRBV12-4
CASSSRTGARSGNTIYF
TGTGCCAGCAGCTCCCGGACAGGGGCTCGCTCTGGAAACACCATATATTTT
>14|TRBJ2-3|NA|NA|TRBV11-2
CASSSRDSADTQYF
TGTGCCAGCAGCTCGCGGGACTCAGCGGATACGCAGTATTTT
>18|TRBJ2-5|NA|NA|TRBV20-1
CSARPLRGTAMYQETQYF
TGCAGTGCTAGACCCCTAAGGGGAACAGCGATGTACCAAGAGACCCAGTACTTC
>14|TRBJ2-5|NA|NA|TRBV15
CATSGAGDQETQYF
TGTGCCACCAGCGGGGCAGGGGATCAAGAGACCCAGTACTTC
>11|TRBJ2-7|NA|NA|TRBV15
CAPKTDYEQYF
TGTGCCCCGAAGACCGATTACGAGCAGTACTTC
>17|TRBJ1-5|NA|NA|TRBV12-3/TRBV12-4
CASSDSPGQGANQPQHF
TGTGCCAGCAGCGACTCTCCGGGGCAGGGCGCAAATCAGCCCCAGCATTTT
>17|TRBJ2-3|NA|TRBD2|TRBV10-3
CAISEHQERGGKYTQYF
TGTGCCATCAGTGAGCACCAGGAGCGGGGGGGTAAATATACGCAGTATTTT
>17|TRBJ1-3|few|NA|TRBV14
CASSLLGNSRSGNTIYF
TGTGCCAGCAGCCTGCTCGGGAACAGCAGATCTGGAAACACCATATATTTT
>18|TRBJ1-5|few|NA|TRBV28
CASSSHHRVDDKMQPQHF
TGTGCCAGCAGTTCTCATCACAGGGTGGACGATAAGATGCAGCCCCAGCATTTT
>20|TRBJ2-6|few|NA|TRBV20-1
CSARVTGVGGRLSGANVLTF
TGCAGTGCTAGAGTGACAGGAGTCGGAGGTCGACTCTCTGGGGCCAACGTCCTGACTTTC
>14|TRBJ1-6|NA|NA|TRBV7-9
CASSLDGGHSPLHF
TGTGCCAGCAGCTTAGACGGGGGACATTCACCCCTCCACTTT
>13|TRBJ1-5|NA|NA|TRBV4-3
CASSQRTHQPQHF
TGCGCCAGCAGCCAAAGAACACATCAGCCCCAGCATTTT
>18|TRBJ2-5|NA|TRBD2|TRBV11-1
CASSLQNRLLAVQETQYF
TGTGCCAGCAGCTTACAGAATCGGCTACTAGCGGTGCAAGAGACCCAGTACTTC
>13|TRBJ2-2|many|NA|TRBV7-2
CASSLAWDRELFF
TGTGCCAGCAGCTTAGCGTGGGATCGGGAGCTGTTTTTT
>13|TRBJ2-7|NA|NA|TRBV29-1
CSVEGPRRGEQYF
TGCAGCGTTGAAGGCCCAAGGAGGGGGGAGCAGTACTTC
>15|TRBJ1-2|NA|NA|TRBV5-1
CASSLPSGGNYGYTF
TGCGCCAGCAGCCTGCCTTCGGGCGGAAACTATGGCTACACCTTC
>12|TRBJ1-4|few|NA|TRBV12-3/TRBV12-4
CASSHAPGKLFF
TGTGCCAGCAGTCACGCACCGGGCAAACTGTTTTTT
>12|TRBJ2-1|many|NA|TRBV12-3/TRBV12-4
CAVGGAYNEQFF
TGTGCAGTGGGGGGAGCTTACAATGAGCAGTTCTTC
>13|TRBJ1-1|few|NA|TRBV18
CASSPGTREEAFF
TGTGCCAGCTCACCCGGGACAAGGGAGGAAGCTTTCTTT
>12|TRBJ1-2|NA|NA|TRBV6-6
CASSYSTDGYTF
TGTGCCAGCAGTTACTCGACGGATGGCTACACCTTC
>18|TRBJ2-4|NA|TRBD2|TRBV4-1
CASSRGLAGVMTKNIQYF
TGCGCCAGCAGCCGGGGACTAGCGGGGGTCATGACCAAAAACATTCAGTACTTC
>15|TRBJ2-1|NA|NA|TRBV7-2
CASSEKTGGGNEQFF
TGTGCCAGCAGCGAAAAAACAGGGGGGGGAAATGAGCAGTTCTTC
>11|TRBJ2-7|NA|NA|TRBV5-1
CASSFDDEQYF
TGCGCCAGCAGCTTTGACGACGAGCAGTACTTC
>16|TRBJ2-1|NA|NA|TRBV20-1
CSARGPVTGRPNEQFF
TGCAGTGCTAGAGGACCAGTTACAGGGCGTCCCAATGAGCAGTTCTTC
>11|TRBJ1-2|few|NA|TRBV4-1
CASSQYDGYTF
TGCGCCAGCAGCCAATATGATGGCTACACCTTC
>15|TRBJ2-2|NA|TRBD2|TRBV7-2
CASSLVAGGLGELFF
TGTGCCAGCAGCTTAGTGGCGGGGGGGCTCGGGGAGCTGTTTTTT
>13|TRBJ2-5|few|NA|TRBV20-1
CSAIRQQQETQYF
TGCAGTGCTATTAGACAGCAGCAAGAGACCCAGTACTTC
>14|TRBJ1-2|NA|NA|TRBV5-1
CASSLSTLSYGYTF
TGCGCCAGCAGCTTGTCGACCCTATCCTATGGCTACACCTTC
>15|TRBJ1-5|NA|NA|TRBV4-1
CASSQGRVMDQPQHF
TGCGCCAGCAGCCAAGGACGCGTTATGGATCAGCCCCAGCATTTT
>17|TRBJ2-1|NA|TRBD2|TRBV4-1
CASSQDAGLAEYNEQFF
TGCGCCAGCAGCCAAGATGCCGGACTAGCGGAGTACAATGAGCAGTTCTTC
>14|TRBJ1-1|few|NA|TRBV7-9
CASSSKGKNTEAFF
TGTGCCAGCAGCTCTAAAGGGAAGAACACTGAAGCTTTCTTT
>16|TRBJ2-5|NA|NA|TRBV5-1
CASSLSKQAYQETQYF
TGCGCCAGCAGCCTATCTAAACAGGCGTACCAAGAGACCCAGTACTTC
>18|TRBJ2-3|NA|TRBD2|TRBV11-2
CASSLIVAGGPGTDTQYF
TGTGCCAGCAGCTTGATCGTAGCGGGGGGGCCCGGCACAGATACGCAGTATTTT
>16|TRBJ1-1|NA|TRBD1|TRBV19
CASSPRQGVSHTEAFF
TGTGCCAGTAGTCCCCGACAGGGGGTCTCCCACACTGAAGCTTTCTTT
>20|TRBJ2-2|NA|TRBD2|TRBV7-6
CASSLTGLAGPFANTGELFF
TGTGCCAGCAGCTTAACGGGACTAGCGGGGCCGTTCGCGAACACCGGGGAGCTGTTTTTT
>17|TRBJ2-7|few|TRBD2|TRBV6-5
CASSYSLTSGGEYEQYF
TGTGCCAGCAGTTACTCCCTGACTAGCGGGGGGGAGTACGAGCAGTACTTC
>16|TRBJ2-2|NA|NA|TRBV5-1
CASSLGTEANTGELFF
TGCGCCAGCAGCTTGGGGACAGAAGCGAACACCGGGGAGCTGTTTTTT
>18|TRBJ2-3|once|TRBD2|TRBV28
CASSFGASGGRNTDTQYF
TGTGCCAGCAGTTTTGGGGCTAGCGGGGGGCGAAACACAGATACGCAGTATTTT
>18|TRBJ1-2|NA|TRBD1|TRBV11-2
CASSSSRTGYPFNYGYTF
TGTGCCAGCAGCTCCTCCCGGACAGGGTACCCATTTAACTATGGCTACACCTTC
>15|TRBJ1-2|few|NA|TRBV5-1
CASSLRSGLHYGYTF
TGCGCCAGCAGCTTGAGATCGGGGCTCCACTATGGCTACACCTTC
>15|TRBJ2-5|NA|NA|TRBV5-1
CASSLIPTPEETQYF
TGCGCCAGCAGCTTGATCCCGACTCCGGAGGAGACCCAGTACTTC